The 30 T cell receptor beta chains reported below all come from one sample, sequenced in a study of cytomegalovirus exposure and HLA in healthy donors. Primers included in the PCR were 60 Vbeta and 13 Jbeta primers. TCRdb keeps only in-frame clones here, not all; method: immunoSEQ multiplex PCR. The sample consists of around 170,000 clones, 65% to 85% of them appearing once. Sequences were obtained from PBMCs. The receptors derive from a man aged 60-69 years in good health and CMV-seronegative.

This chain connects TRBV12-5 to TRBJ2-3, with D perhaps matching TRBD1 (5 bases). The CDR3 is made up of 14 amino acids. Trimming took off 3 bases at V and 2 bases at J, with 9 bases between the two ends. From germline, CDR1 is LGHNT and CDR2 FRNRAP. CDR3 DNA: TGTGCTAGTGGTTTAGAACAGGACACAGATACGCAGTATTTT. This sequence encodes CASGLEQDTDTQYF.

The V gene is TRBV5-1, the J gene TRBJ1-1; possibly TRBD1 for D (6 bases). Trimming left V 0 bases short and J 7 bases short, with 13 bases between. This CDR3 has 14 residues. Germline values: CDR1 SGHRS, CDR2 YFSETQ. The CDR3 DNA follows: TGCGCCAGCAGCTTGGAGACAGGTCCAGATGAAGCTTTCTTT. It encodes CASSLETGPDEAFF. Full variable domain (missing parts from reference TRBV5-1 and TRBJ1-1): KAGVTQTPRYLIKTRGQQVTLSCSPISGHRSVSWYQQTPGQGLQFLFEYFSETQRNKGNFPGRFSGRQFSNSRSEMNVSTLELGDSALYLCASSLETGPDEAFFGQGTRLTVV.

CDR3 sequence (DNA): TGTGCCAGCAGCCGGGGGACTAGCGCTACCTACGAGCAGTACTTC. Protein: CASSRGTSATYEQYF. This chain uses TRBV5-4 with TRBJ2-7; 10 bases line up with TRBD2. CDR3 length: 15 amino acids. V shed 4 bases and J 2 bases; nucleotides not matched to a gene: 6. In germline, CDR1 is SGHNT, CDR2 YYREEE (reference sequence).

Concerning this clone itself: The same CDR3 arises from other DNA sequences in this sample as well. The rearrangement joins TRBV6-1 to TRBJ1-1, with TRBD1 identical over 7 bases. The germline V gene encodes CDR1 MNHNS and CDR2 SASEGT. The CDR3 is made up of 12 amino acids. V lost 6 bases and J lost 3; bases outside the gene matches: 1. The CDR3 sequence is CASRDRYTEAFF. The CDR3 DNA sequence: TGTGCCAGCAGGGACAGGTACACTGAAGCTTTCTTT.

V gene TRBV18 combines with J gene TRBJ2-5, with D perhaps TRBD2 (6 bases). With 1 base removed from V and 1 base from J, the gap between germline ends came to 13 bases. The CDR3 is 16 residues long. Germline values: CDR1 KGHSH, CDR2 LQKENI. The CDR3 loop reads CASSPLLRGGQETQYF. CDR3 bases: TGTGCCAGCTCACCACTATTGAGGGGAGGCCAAGAGACCCAGTACTTC.

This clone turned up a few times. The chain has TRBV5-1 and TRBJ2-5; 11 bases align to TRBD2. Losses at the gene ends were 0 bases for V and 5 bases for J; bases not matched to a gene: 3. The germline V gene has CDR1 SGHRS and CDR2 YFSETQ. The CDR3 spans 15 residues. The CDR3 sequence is CASSLATSGVETQYF. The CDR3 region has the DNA TGCGCCAGCAGCTTGGCGACTAGCGGGGTCGAGACCCAGTACTTC.

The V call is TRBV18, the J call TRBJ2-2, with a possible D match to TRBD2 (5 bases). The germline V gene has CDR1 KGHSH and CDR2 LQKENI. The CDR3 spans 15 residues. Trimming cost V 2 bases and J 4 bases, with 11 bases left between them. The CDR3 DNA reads TGTGCCAGCTCACCATATCCAGGAGGCACCGGGGAGCTGTTTTTT. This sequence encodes CASSPYPGGTGELFF.

The CDR3: CASSPGQGAGELFF. The DNA of the CDR3 is TGTGCCAGCAGCCCGGGACAGGGAGCCGGGGAGCTGTTTTTT. The rearrangement uses TRBV5-4 and TRBJ2-2; 9 bases align to TRBD1. Per the germline V gene, CDR1 is SGHNT and CDR2 is YYREEE (reference sequence). CDR3 length equals 14 residues. With 4 bases clipped from V and 6 bases from J, the junction kept 4 bases outside the gene matches.

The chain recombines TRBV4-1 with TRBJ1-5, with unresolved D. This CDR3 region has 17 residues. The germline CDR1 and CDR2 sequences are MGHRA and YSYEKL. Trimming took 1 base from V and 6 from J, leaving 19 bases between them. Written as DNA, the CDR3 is TGCGCCAGCAGCCAAGTCAATGCTCTGTTTGGCAGTCAGCCCCAGCATTTT. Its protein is CASSQVNALFGSQPQHF.

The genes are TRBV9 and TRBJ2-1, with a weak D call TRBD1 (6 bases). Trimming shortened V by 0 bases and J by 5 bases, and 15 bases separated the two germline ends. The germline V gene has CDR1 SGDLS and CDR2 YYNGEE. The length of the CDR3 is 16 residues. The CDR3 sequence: CASSVDPRGKDNEQFF. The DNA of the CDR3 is TGTGCCAGCAGCGTAGACCCCAGGGGTAAGGACAATGAGCAGTTCTTC.

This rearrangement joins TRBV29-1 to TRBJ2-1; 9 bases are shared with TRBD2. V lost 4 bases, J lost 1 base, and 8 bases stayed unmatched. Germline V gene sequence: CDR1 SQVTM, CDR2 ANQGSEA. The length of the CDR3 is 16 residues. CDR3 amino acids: CSVVSLAGESYNEQFF. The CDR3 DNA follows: TGCAGCGTTGTTTCTTTAGCGGGAGAGTCCTACAATGAGCAGTTCTTC.

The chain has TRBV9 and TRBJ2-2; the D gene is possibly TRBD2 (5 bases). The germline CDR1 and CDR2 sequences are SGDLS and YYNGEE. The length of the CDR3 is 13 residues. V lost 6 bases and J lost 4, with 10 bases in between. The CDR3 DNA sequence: TGTGCCAGCAACAGCGGCCCCACCGGGGAGCTGTTTTTT. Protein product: CASNSGPTGELFF.

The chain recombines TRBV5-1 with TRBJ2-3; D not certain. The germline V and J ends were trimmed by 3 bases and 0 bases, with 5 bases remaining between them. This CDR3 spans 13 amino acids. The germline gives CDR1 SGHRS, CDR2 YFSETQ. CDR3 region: CASSSVSTDTQYF. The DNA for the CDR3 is TGCGCCAGCAGCTCGGTTAGCACAGATACGCAGTATTTT.

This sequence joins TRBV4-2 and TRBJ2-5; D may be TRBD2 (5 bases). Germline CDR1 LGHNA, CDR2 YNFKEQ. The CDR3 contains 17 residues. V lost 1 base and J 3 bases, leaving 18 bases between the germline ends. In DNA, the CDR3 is TGTGCCAGCAGCCAAGGGACCCTGGGCGGGCAAGAAGAGACCCAGTACTTC. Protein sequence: CASSQGTLGGQEETQYF.

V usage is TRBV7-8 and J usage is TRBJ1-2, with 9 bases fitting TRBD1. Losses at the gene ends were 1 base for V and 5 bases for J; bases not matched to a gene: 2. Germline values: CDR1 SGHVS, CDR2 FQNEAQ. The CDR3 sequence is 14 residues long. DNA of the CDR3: TGTGCCAGCAGCTTAGACGGACAGGGGTATGGCTACACCTTC. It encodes CASSLDGQGYGYTF.

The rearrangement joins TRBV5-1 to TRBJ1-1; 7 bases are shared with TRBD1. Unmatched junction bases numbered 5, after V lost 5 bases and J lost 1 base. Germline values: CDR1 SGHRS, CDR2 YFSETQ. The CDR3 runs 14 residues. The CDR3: CASRSQGGNTEAFF. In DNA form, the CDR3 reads TGCGCCAGCAGGTCGCAGGGGGGGAACACTGAAGCTTTCTTT.

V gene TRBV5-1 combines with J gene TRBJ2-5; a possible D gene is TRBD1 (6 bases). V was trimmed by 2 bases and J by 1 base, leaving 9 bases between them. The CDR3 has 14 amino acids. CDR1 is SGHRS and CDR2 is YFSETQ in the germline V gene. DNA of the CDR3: TGCGCCAGCAGCTTACAGGGTGGCCAAGAGACCCAGTACTTC. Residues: CASSLQGGQETQYF. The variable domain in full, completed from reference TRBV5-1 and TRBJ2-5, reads KAGVTQTPRYLIKTRGQQVTLSCSPISGHRSVSWYQQTPGQGLQFLFEYFSETQRNKGNFPGRFSGRQFSNSRSEMNVSTLELGDSALYLCASSLQGGQETQYFGPGTRLLVL.

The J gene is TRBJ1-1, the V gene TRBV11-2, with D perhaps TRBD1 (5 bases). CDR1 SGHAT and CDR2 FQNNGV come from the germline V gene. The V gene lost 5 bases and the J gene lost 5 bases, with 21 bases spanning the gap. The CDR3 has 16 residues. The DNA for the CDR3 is TGTGCCAGCAGCAAAGGGACTTCCTACGAACAAACTGAAGCTTTCTTT. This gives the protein CASSKGTSYEQTEAFF.

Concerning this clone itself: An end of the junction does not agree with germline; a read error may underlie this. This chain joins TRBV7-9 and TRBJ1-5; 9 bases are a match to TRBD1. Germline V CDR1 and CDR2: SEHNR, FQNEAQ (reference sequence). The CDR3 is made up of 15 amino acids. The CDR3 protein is CASSEDRGPNQPQNF. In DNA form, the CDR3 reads TGTGCCAGCAGCGAGGACAGGGGCCCCAATCAGCCCCAGAATTTT. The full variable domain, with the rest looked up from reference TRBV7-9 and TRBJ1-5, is DTGVSQNPRHKITKRGQNVTFRCDPISEHNRLYWYRQTLGQGPEFLTYFQNEAQLEKSRLLSDRFSAERPKGSFSTLEIQRTEQGDSAMYLCASSEDRGPNQPQNFGDGTRLSIL.

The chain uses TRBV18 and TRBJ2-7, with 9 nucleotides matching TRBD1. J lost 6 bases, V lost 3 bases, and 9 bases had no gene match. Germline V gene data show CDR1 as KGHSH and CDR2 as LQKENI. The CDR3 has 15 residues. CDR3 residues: CASSPTGGAAGEQYF. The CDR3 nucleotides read TGTGCCAGCTCACCTACAGGGGGCGCAGCTGGCGAGCAGTACTTC.

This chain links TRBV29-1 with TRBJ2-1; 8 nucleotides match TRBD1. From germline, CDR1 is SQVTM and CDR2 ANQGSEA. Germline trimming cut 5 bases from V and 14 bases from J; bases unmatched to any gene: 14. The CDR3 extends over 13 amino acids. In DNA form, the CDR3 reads TGCAGCGTTACCGGGACAGGTAGTAGTTTGGAGTTCTTC. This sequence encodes CSVTGTGSSLEFF.

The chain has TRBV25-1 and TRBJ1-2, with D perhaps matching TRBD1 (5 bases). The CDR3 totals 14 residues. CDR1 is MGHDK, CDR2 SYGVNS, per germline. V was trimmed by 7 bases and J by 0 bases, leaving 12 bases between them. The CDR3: CASTPGGSNYGYTF. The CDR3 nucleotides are TGTGCCAGCACCCCCGGGGGGTCTAACTATGGCTACACCTTC.

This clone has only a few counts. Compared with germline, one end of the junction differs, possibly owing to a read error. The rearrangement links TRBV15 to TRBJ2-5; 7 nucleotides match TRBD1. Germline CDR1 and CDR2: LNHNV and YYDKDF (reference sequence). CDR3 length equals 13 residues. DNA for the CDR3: TGTGCCACCAGCGGAGACAGGGAAGGGACCCAGTACTTC. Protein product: CATSGDREGTQYF.

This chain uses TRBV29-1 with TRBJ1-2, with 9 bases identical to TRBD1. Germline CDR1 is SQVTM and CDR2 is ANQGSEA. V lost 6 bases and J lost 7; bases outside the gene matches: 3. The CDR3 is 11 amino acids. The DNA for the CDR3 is TGCAGCGTGGGGACAGGGTCTGGCTACACCTTC. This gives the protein CSVGTGSGYTF.

The CDR3 region is CASSSTGVPREQYF. The CDR3 DNA follows: TGTGCCAGCAGCTCGACGGGAGTCCCCCGCGAGCAGTACTTC. The rearrangement links TRBV5-4 to TRBJ2-7; tentative D call: TRBD2 (6 bases). The CDR3 length is 14 residues. Between the trimmed V and J ends, which lost 3 bases and 6 bases, there was a span of 16 bases. Per the germline V gene, CDR1 is SGHNT and CDR2 is YYREEE (reference sequence).

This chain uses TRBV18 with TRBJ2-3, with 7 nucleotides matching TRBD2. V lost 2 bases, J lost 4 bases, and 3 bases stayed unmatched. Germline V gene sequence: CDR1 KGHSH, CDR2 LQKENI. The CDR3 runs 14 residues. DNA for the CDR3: TGTGCCAGCTCACCAGTGGGAGGGCCAGATACGCAGTATTTT. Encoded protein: CASSPVGGPDTQYF.

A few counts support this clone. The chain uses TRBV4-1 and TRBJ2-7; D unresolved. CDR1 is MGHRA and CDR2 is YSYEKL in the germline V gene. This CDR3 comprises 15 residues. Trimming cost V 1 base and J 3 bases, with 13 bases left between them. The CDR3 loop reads CASSQGLSFVYEQYF. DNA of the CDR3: TGCGCCAGCAGCCAAGGACTTAGCTTTGTCTACGAGCAGTACTTC.

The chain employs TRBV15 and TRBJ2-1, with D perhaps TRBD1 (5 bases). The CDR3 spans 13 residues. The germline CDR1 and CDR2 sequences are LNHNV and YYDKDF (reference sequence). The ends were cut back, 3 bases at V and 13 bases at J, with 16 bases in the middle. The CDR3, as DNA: TGTGCCACCAGCAGGGACAACTCAGGTCTACAGTTCTTC. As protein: CATSRDNSGLQFF.

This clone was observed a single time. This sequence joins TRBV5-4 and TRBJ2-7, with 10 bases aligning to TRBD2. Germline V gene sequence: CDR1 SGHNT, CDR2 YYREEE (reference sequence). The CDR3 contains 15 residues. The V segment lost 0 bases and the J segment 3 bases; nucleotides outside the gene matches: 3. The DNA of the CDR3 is TGTGCCAGCAGCTTGGAGCCTAGCGGGAGCTACGAGCAGTACTTC. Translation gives CASSLEPSGSYEQYF.

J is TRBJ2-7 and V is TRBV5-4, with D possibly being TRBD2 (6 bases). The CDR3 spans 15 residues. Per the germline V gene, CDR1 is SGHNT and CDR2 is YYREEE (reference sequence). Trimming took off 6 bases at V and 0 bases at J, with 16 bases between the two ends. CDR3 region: CASTTTGGSSYEQYF. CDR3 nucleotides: TGTGCCAGCACCACAACCGGGGGAAGCTCCTACGAGCAGTACTTC. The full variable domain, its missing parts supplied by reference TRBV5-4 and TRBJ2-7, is ETGVTQSPTHLIKTRGQQVTLRCSSQSGHNTVSWYQQALGQGPQFIFQYYREEENGRGNFPPRFSGLQFPNYSSELNVNALELDDSALYLCASTTTGGSSYEQYFGPGTRLTVT.